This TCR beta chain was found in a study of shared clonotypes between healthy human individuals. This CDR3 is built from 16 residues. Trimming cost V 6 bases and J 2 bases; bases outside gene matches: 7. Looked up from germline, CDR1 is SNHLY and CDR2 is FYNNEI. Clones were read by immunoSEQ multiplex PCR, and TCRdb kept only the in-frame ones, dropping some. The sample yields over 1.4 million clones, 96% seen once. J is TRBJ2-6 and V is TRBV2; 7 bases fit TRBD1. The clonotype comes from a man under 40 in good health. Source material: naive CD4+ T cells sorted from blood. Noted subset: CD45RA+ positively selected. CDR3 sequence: CASRPFTGAGANVLTF. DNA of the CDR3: TGTGCCAGCAGGCCTTTCACAGGGGCTGGGGCCAACGTCCTGACTTTC.